Sequencing of this T cell receptor beta chain was carried out in a study of T cells after yellow fever vaccination. A universal primer site and UMIs were added as TCR cDNA was made by 5'RACE template switching. One entry per CDR3 protein, called by TCRdb with MiXCR from the 5' RACE reads. The table has nearly 300,000 distinct CDR3 sequences, approximately 10% seen once. CDR3 length: 14 amino acids. Germline values: CDR1 SGHRS, CDR2 YFSETQ. The ends were cut back, 4 bases at V and 10 bases at J, with 20 bases in the middle. This clonotype was detected many times. Sequenced here: CD4+ T cells sorted from PBMCs, sampled 5 days after the yellow fever booster vaccination. The genes are TRBV5-1 and TRBJ2-5; weak D call: TRBD1 (6 bases). The clonotype was recovered from a man younger than 35 who received the YFV17D yellow fever vaccine. Here the CDR3 reads CASSISSYKGVQYF. In DNA form, the CDR3 reads TGCGCCAGCAGCATATCCAGCTACAAGGGGGTCCAGTACTTC.